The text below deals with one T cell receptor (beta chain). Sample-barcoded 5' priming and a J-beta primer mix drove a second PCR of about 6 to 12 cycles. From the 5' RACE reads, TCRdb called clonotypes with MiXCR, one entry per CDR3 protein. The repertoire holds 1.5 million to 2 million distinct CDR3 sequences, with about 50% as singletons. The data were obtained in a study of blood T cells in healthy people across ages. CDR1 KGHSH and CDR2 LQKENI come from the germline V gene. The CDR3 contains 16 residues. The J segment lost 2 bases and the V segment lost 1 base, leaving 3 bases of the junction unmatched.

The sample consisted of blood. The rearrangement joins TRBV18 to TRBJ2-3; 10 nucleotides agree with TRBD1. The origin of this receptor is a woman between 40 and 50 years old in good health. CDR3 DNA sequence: TGTGCCAGCTCACCACGGGGACAGGGGCCCACAGATACGCAGTATTTT. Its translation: CASSPRGQGPTDTQYF.